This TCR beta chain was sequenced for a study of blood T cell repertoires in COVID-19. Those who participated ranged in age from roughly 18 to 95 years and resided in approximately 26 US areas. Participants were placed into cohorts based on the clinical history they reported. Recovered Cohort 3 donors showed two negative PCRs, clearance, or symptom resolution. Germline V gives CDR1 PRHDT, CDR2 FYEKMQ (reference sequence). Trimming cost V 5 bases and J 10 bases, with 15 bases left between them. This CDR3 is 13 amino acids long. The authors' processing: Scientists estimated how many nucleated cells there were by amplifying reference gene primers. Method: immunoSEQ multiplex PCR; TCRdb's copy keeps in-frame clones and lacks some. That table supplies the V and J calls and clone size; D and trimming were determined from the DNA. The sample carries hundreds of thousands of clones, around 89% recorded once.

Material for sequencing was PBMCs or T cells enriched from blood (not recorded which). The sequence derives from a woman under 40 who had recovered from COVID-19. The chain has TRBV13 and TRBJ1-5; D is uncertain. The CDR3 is CASSPGVGGPQHF. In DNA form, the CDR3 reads TGTGCCAGCAGCCCCGGGGTCGGTGGCCCCCAGCATTTT.